The 6 T cell receptor beta chains in this list originate from one sample, sequenced in a study of identifying expanded T cells in peripheral blood. The assay was immunoSEQ multiplex PCR, and TCRdb's table has in-frame clones only and misses some. Among about 80,000 clones, roughly 84% were seen once, and the ten largest hold around 20%. Sequenced sample: blood. The receptors stem from a person between 18 and 75 years old in good health.

This chain connects TRBV7-2 to TRBJ1-2; TRBD1 agrees at 9 bases. The CDR3 contains 15 residues. V trimming: 0 bases; J trimming: 8 bases; junction bases outside the gene matches: 7. Germline values: CDR1 SGHTA, CDR2 FQGNSA. The CDR3 DNA is TGTGCCAGCAGCTTAGCGTACGGGACAGGGAACGGCTACACCTTC. It yields the protein CASSLAYGTGNGYTF. Supplemented by reference TRBV7-2 and TRBJ1-2, the full variable domain reads GAGVSQSPSNKVTEKGKDVELRCDPISGHTALYWYRQSLGQGLEFLIYFQGNSAPDKSGLPSDRFSAERTGGSVSTLTIQRTQQEDSAVYLCASSLAYGTGNGYTFGSGTRLTVV.

V usage is TRBV7-8 and J usage is TRBJ1-2; D not certain. Germline CDR1 reads SGHVS; CDR2 reads FQNEAQ. The V gene lost 1 base and the J gene lost 6 bases, with 9 bases spanning the gap. The CDR3 is made up of 13 amino acids. CDR3 DNA sequence: TGTGCCAGCAGCTTAGGGACGGCGGATGGCTACACCTTC. Translation gives CASSLGTADGYTF.

The chain employs TRBV7-6 and TRBJ2-7, with TRBD1 as a possible D gene (6 bases). The CDR3 extends over 12 amino acids. Germline V gene sequence: CDR1 SGHVS, CDR2 FNYEAQ. Deletions cut 4 bases from V and 6 bases from J, with 10 bases between. CDR3 bases: TGTGCCAGCAGCTCACAGGGCTCCGAGCAGTACTTC. Translated: CASSSQGSEQYF.

The chain is built from TRBV7-3 and TRBJ2-7; 13 bases are shared with TRBD2. There are 16 residues in the CDR3. The germline CDR1 and CDR2 sequences are SGHTA and FQGTGA. V gave up 5 bases and J gave up 0 bases; unmatched junction bases: 4. For the CDR3, the DNA is TGTGCCAGCAGCCCAGGGACTAGCGGGAACTCCTACGAGCAGTACTTC. Its translation: CASSPGTSGNSYEQYF. The full variable domain, rest sourced from reference TRBV7-3 and TRBJ2-7, is GAGVSQTPSNKVTEKGKYVELRCDPISGHTALYWYRQSLGQGPEFLIYFQGTGAADDSGLPNDRFFAVRPEGSVSTLKIQRTERGDSAVYLCASSPGTSGNSYEQYFGPGTRLTVT.

This chain links TRBV5-1 with TRBJ2-3; 8 bases line up with TRBD2. V shed 7 bases, J shed 5 bases, and the junction held 6 bases outside the gene matches. The CDR3 contains 13 residues. Germline CDR1 SGHRS, CDR2 YFSETQ. Here the CDR3 reads CASGPLAGDTQYF. The DNA of the CDR3 is TGCGCCAGCGGCCCGCTAGCGGGAGATACGCAGTATTTT.

The chain employs TRBV19 and TRBJ2-7, with a possible D match to TRBD2 (6 bases). CDR1 is LNHDA, CDR2 SQIVND, per germline (reference sequence). V was clipped by 5 bases and J by 6 bases, with 17 bases between them. This CDR3 is 14 amino acids long. This CDR3 reads CASSPEGLRGEQYF. CDR3 nucleotides: TGTGCCAGTAGTCCCGAGGGACTGCGCGGCGAGCAGTACTTC.